The rows below give T cell receptor beta chains drawn from one sample of a study of T-cell reconstitution after alpha-beta-depleted transplantation in children. Via MiXCR, TCRdb re-called the PCR reads, giving one row per CDR3 protein. This sample carries nearly 550,000 distinct CDR3 sequences, about 18% of them seen once, and the ten largest clones take approximately 3%. This material consisted of PBMCs from the stem cell graft donor, taken from the stem cell graft. Receptors originate from a human donor who donated a stem cell graft to a child with acute lymphoblastic leukemia. Both conserved end residues are part of each CDR3. D genes are given only for firm matches. Size tells how often a clone was seen (once, few, many) or the class of an expanded clone, and some rows leave it out.

clone_size j_call v_call d_call cdr3_nt cdr3_aa
. TRBJ2-7 TRBV12-3/TRBV12-4 . TGTGCCAGCAGTTTATCGGGGGTGTACGAGCAGTACTTC CASSLSGVYEQYF
. TRBJ2-5 TRBV4-1 . TGCGCCAGCAGCCAAGATCCCCCGGTAAAGGAAGAGACCCAGTACTTC CASSQDPPVKEETQYF
few TRBJ2-3 TRBV20-1 . TGCAGTGCCCAGGATTCCAGGGAAGGCACAGATACGCAGTATTTT CSAQDSREGTDTQYF
. TRBJ2-2 TRBV5-1 . TGCGCCAGCAGCCCTTACTACTACAGGGCCGGGGAGCTGTTTTTT CASSPYYYRAGELFF
. TRBJ1-2 TRBV9 TRBD1 TGTGCCAGCAGCGAAGAGGACAGGGGTAGCTATGGCTACACCTTC CASSEEDRGSYGYTF
few TRBJ2-3 TRBV12-3/TRBV12-4 TRBD2 TGTGCCAGCAGTTTACTAGCGGAGCGGGGGGCCACAGATACGCAGTATTTT CASSLLAERGATDTQYF
few TRBJ2-1 TRBV9 . TGTGCCAGCAGCGTATCCTGGGGAGCTGGGGGCAATGAGCAGTTCTTC CASSVSWGAGGNEQFF
few TRBJ2-5 TRBV7-9 . TGTGCCAGCAGGGCCGGGACAGGGAGTCTAGCGGGAGAGACCCAGTACTTC CASRAGTGSLAGETQYF
few TRBJ2-2 TRBV5-6 . TGTGCCAGCAGCCAAGGACAGCTATACACCGGGGAGCTGTTTTTT CASSQGQLYTGELFF
many TRBJ1-1 TRBV12-3/TRBV12-4 TRBD1 TGTGCCAGCAGTTTAGAACAGGGGGCCACTGAAGCTTTCTTT CASSLEQGATEAFF
. TRBJ2-7 TRBV25-1 . TGTGCCAGTAGAATGTCCTACGAGCAGTACTTC CASRMSYEQYF
few TRBJ2-7 TRBV5-1 TRBD2 TGCGCCAGCAGCCTACGAACGGGAGGAACCTACGAGCAGTACTTC CASSLRTGGTYEQYF
. TRBJ2-7 TRBV2 . TGTGCCAGCACCGGGAGGACAGCCTCCTACGAGCAGTACTTC CASTGRTASYEQYF
once TRBJ1-2 TRBV29-1 . TGCAGCGTTGAACGGGGCGGGAATGGCTACACCTTC CSVERGGNGYTF
few TRBJ2-7 TRBV4-1 TRBD1 TGCGCCAGCAGCCAAGTGGGACAGTCCTACGAGCAGTACTTC CASSQVGQSYEQYF
few TRBJ2-7 TRBV27 TRBD1 TGTGCCAGCAGTGGGGGACAGGAGGCCTACGAGCAGTACTTC CASSGGQEAYEQYF
. TRBJ2-5 TRBV15 . TGTGCCACCAGCAGAGATCGTGCGGGACAAGAGACCCAGTACTTC CATSRDRAGQETQYF
many TRBJ2-3 TRBV5-1 . TGCGCCAGCGGGCCTCGGCCCGCGGATACGCAGTATTTT CASGPRPADTQYF
. TRBJ2-7 TRBV12-3/TRBV12-4 . TGTGCCAGCAGTATTATCGCGGAGCAGTACTTC CASSIIAEQYF
few TRBJ2-2 TRBV9 . TGTGCCAGCAGCGTAGGACTCGCTGGGGGGGAGCTGTTTTTT CASSVGLAGGELFF
few TRBJ2-2 TRBV24-1 . TGTGCCACCAGTGATTTTGGGGAATCCGGGGAGCTGTTTTTT CATSDFGESGELFF
few TRBJ2-2 TRBV20-1 TRBD1 TGCAGTGCTAAGGACAGGGAGGCCGGGGAGCTGTTTTTT CSAKDREAGELFF
. TRBJ2-1 TRBV5-1 TRBD2 TGCGCCAGCAGCGGGGGACTAGCGGGACCCTACAATGAGCAGTTCTTC CASSGGLAGPYNEQFF
few TRBJ2-2 TRBV27 TRBD1 TGTGCCAGCAGTTCTTTCCCAACAGGGGAATACACCGGGGAGCTGTTTTTT CASSSFPTGEYTGELFF
few TRBJ2-3 TRBV6-1 . TGTGCCAGCACCTACGGGCGGAACACAGATACGCAGTATTTT CASTYGRNTDTQYF
few TRBJ1-1 TRBV27 . TGTGCCAGCAGTTTATCCCGGGACACCACTGAAGCTTTCTTT CASSLSRDTTEAFF
. TRBJ2-1 TRBV3-1 TRBD2 TGTGCCAGCAGCCAAGATTGGCGGGAGGGCCAATACAATGAGCAGTTCTTC CASSQDWREGQYNEQFF
few TRBJ2-7 TRBV5-1 . TGCGCCAGCAGCTTGGAGAGCGGGACAGCCTACGAGCAGTACTTC CASSLESGTAYEQYF
few TRBJ1-4 TRBV5-1 TRBD1 TGCGCCAGCAGCCACAGGGGAGGTAATGAAAAACTGTTTTTT CASSHRGGNEKLFF
. TRBJ1-1 TRBV4-1 . TGCGCCAGCAGCCGTGGACCGGGGAACACTGAAGCTTTCTTT CASSRGPGNTEAFF
. TRBJ1-4 TRBV27 TRBD1 TGTGCCAGCAGTTATCAGGGGGTGCAAATGGAACTGTTTTTT CASSYQGVQMELFF
. TRBJ2-7 TRBV20-1 . TGCAGTGTCCCTGAGGCAGGCTCCTACGAGCAGTACTTC CSVPEAGSYEQYF
few TRBJ2-1 TRBV20-1 TRBD2 TGCAGTGCTAGTCAGCGGGAGGAATTCGGGGAGCAGTTCTTC CSASQREEFGEQFF
few TRBJ2-1 TRBV5-1 . TGCGCCAGCAGCTTGGATCTTGGGGAGTACAATGAGCAGTTCTTC CASSLDLGEYNEQFF
. TRBJ1-2 TRBV10-2 . TGCGCCAGCAGTGAGTCCGGGACAAGGGGCTACACCTTC CASSESGTRGYTF
. TRBJ2-5 TRBV5-1 TRBD1 TGCGCCAGCAGCATCCGGGACAGGCAAGAGACCCAGTACTTC CASSIRDRQETQYF
. TRBJ2-1 TRBV3-1 TRBD1 TGTGCCAGCAGCCCTCTGCGACAGGGTGGTGATGAGCAGTTCTTC CASSPLRQGGDEQFF
. TRBJ1-1 TRBV12-3/TRBV12-4 TRBD1 TGTGCCAGCAGCCGAAGACACAGGGGGTATACTGAAGCTTTCTTT CASSRRHRGYTEAFF
few TRBJ2-1 TRBV11-2 . TGTGCCAGCAGCTTAGAGGGGAGACTAGTCATTCCACCGAATGAGCAGTTCTTC CASSLEGRLVIPPNEQFF
few TRBJ2-7 TRBV28 . TGTGCCAGCAGTCCTACACGGGAAAGACCCTACGAGCAGTACTTC CASSPTRERPYEQYF
. TRBJ2-1 TRBV9 TRBD2 TGTGCCAGCAGCGTAGAAGGTAGCGGGGCTCTCTACAATGACCAGTTCTTC CASSVEGSGALYNDQFF
few TRBJ2-2 TRBV11-3 . TGTGCCAGCAGCTTAGGAGTACAGGGACCCACCGGGGAGCTGTTTTTT CASSLGVQGPTGELFF
. TRBJ1-2 TRBV12-3/TRBV12-4 . TGTGCCAGCAGTTCGACAGGCCCTGGCTACACCTTC CASSSTGPGYTF
. TRBJ2-7 TRBV7-9 . TGTGCCACGGGGCGGGCTGCCTACGAGCAGTACTTC CATGRAAYEQYF
. TRBJ2-7 TRBV12-3/TRBV12-4 . TGTGCCAGCAGTTCACAACCCTACGAGCAGTACTTC CASSSQPYEQYF
few TRBJ1-2 TRBV5-5 . TGTGCCAGCAGCTTGATACTCGGGGATAACTATGGCTACACCTTC CASSLILGDNYGYTF
few TRBJ1-1 TRBV5-6 . TGTGCCAGCAGGCCACAGGGTTCCGGCACTGAAGCTTTCTTT CASRPQGSGTEAFF
many TRBJ1-2 TRBV7-8 . TGTGCCAGCAGCTTAGAGGCAGTCTATGGCTACACCTTC CASSLEAVYGYTF